The 13 T cell receptor beta chains given below trace back to one sample, sequenced in a study of T cell clonality in common variable immunodeficiency. TCRdb's table, derived via immunoSEQ multiplex PCR, lists solely in-frame clones and lacks some. The sample gives about 64,000 clones, none seen only once, and the top ten clones hold about 1.7%. The sample consisted of peripheral blood mononuclear cells. The receptors stem from a person between 18 and 75 years old in good health.

This clone was seen at least ten times. The observed sequence ends 3 residues before the CDR3 terminus, with the missing tail filled in from the germline J gene. The chain has TRBV5-1 and TRBJ1-1, with no clear D. Trimming cost V 1 base and J 1 base, with 11 bases left between them. Germline CDR1 reads SGHRS; CDR2 reads YFSETQ. The CDR3 runs 15 residues. The CDR3 is CASSLSTAENTEAFF. The DNA read from the CDR3 is TGCGCCAGCAGCTTGTCTACAGCGGAGAACACTGAA. Full variable domain (remainder filled in from reference TRBV5-1 and TRBJ1-1): KAGVTQTPRYLIKTRGQQVTLSCSPISGHRSVSWYQQTPGQGLQFLFEYFSETQRNKGNFPGRFSGRQFSNSRSEMNVSTLELGDSALYLCASSLSTAENTEAFFGQGTRLTVV.

This clone was counted at least ten times. The read terminates 3 residues before the CDR3 end, so the remaining end is supplied by the germline J gene. The chain combines TRBV30 with TRBJ2-3; 11 positions agree with TRBD2. The germline V gene has CDR1 GTSNPN and CDR2 SVGIG (reference sequence). The CDR3 is 21 residues long. Unmatched junction bases numbered 24, after V lost 4 bases and J lost 3 bases. The chain's CDR3 is CAWTGTSGFWGYAGKTDTQYF. The DNA read from the CDR3 is TGTGCCTGGACCGGGACTAGCGGATTTTGGGGATATGCGGGCAAAACAGATACG.

This clone was seen many times. The read terminates 3 residues before the CDR3 end, so the remaining end is supplied by the germline J gene. The rearrangement links TRBV5-1 to TRBJ2-5, with 11 bases fitting TRBD2. Germline V gene lookup returns CDR1 SGHRS and CDR2 YFSETQ. V was pared by 5 bases and J by 5 bases, with 8 bases of the junction left unmatched. This CDR3 is built from 15 residues. The CDR3 sequence: CASRKLAGVLETQYF. The part of the CDR3 DNA that was read is TGCGCCAGCAGGAAACTAGCGGGAGTGCTGGAGACC.

Of note for this clone: The missing CDR3 end, 3 residues past where the read stops, is filled in from the germline J gene. The V and J genes are TRBV5-1 and TRBJ2-3, with a possible D match to TRBD2 (6 bases). Per the germline V gene, CDR1 is SGHRS and CDR2 is YFSETQ. Deletions cut 2 bases from V and 3 bases from J, with 13 bases between. The CDR3 consists of 15 residues. The CDR3 sequence: CASSLLADRTDTQYF. The sequenced CDR3 bases are TGCGCCAGCAGCTTATTAGCGGATAGGACAGATACG. Variable domain in full (rest from reference TRBV5-1 and TRBJ2-3): KAGVTQTPRYLIKTRGQQVTLSCSPISGHRSVSWYQQTPGQGLQFLFEYFSETQRNKGNFPGRFSGRQFSNSRSEMNVSTLELGDSALYLCASSLLADRTDTQYFGPGTRLTVL.

This clone was seen repeatedly, ten times or more. Read sequence stops 3 residues before the CDR3 end, and the germline J gene provides the missing end. This chain joins TRBV9 and TRBJ2-7; tentatively, D is TRBD1 or TRBD2 (6 bases each). V lost 0 bases and J 4 bases, leaving 14 bases between the germline ends. Germline CDR1 reads SGDLS; CDR2 reads YYNGEE. CDR3 length equals 15 residues. The CDR3 bases that were read are TGTGCCAGCAGCGTAGCTGCGGGACACGGGTACGAG. Protein sequence: CASSVAAGHGYE. The complete CDR3 reads CASSVAAGHGYEQYF. Filled out from reference TRBV9 and TRBJ2-7, the complete variable domain reads DSGVTQTPKHLITATGQRVTLRCSPRSGDLSVYWYQQSLDQGLQFLIQYYNGEERAKGNILERFSAQQFPDLHSELNLSSLELGDSALYFCASSVAAGHGYEQYFGPGTRLTVT.

This clone was observed many times. The read halts 3 residues ahead of the CDR3 end, with the missing end drawn from the germline J gene. The J gene is TRBJ2-3, the V gene TRBV29-1; weak D call: TRBD1 (5 bases). This CDR3 has 16 residues. Deletions cut 4 bases from V and 1 base from J, with 18 bases between. CDR1 is SQVTM, CDR2 ANQGSEA, per germline. The CDR3 loop is CSVAITWGGGTDTQYF. The sequenced part of the CDR3 DNA is TGCAGCGTTGCCATTACCTGGGGCGGCGGCACAGATACG.

There are many counts of this clone. The CDR3 is cut off 3 residues early in the read; its end comes from the germline J gene. The rearrangement joins TRBV7-4 to TRBJ2-7, with 8 bases fitting TRBD1. The ends lost 4 bases at V and 5 bases at J; junction bases unmatched: 13. This CDR3 contains 16 residues. CDR1 and CDR2 (germline): SGHVT, SQSDAQ. CDR3 loop: CASSSLRPDRGHEQYF. CDR3 DNA, as far as it was read: TGTGCCAGCAGCTCGTTGCGGCCCGACAGGGGCCACGAG.

CDR3 in amino acids: CASSVGAGELYEQYF. The CDR3 bases that were read are TGTGCCAGTAGTGTGGGGGCAGGCGAACTTTACGAG. The chain carries TRBV19 and TRBJ2-7, with D perhaps TRBD1 (6 bases). The observed sequence ends 3 residues before the CDR3 terminus, with the missing tail filled in from the germline J gene. The CDR3 length is 15 residues. CDR1 LNHDA and CDR2 SQIVND come from the germline V gene (reference sequence). V was pared by 5 bases and J by 4 bases, with 18 bases between.

This clone was seen repeatedly, ten times or more. The read terminates 3 residues before the CDR3 end, so the remaining end is supplied by the germline J gene. This chain uses TRBV7-6 with TRBJ2-2, with a possible D match to TRBD2 (6 bases). There are 15 residues in the CDR3. V lost 2 bases and J 6 bases, leaving 13 bases between the germline ends. Germline CDR1 is SGHVS and CDR2 is FNYEAQ. CDR3 protein: CASSLSGEFAGELFF. Partial CDR3 DNA: TGTGCCAGCAGCTTATCGGGGGAATTTGCCGGGGAG. The full variable domain, in which reference TRBV7-6 and TRBJ2-2 provide the parts outside the CDR3, is GAGVSQSPRYKVTKRGQDVALRCDPISGHVSLYWYRQALGQGPEFLTYFNYEAQQDKSGLPNDRFSAERPEGSISTLTIQRTEQRDSAMYRCASSLSGEFAGELFFGEGSRLTVL.

Many counts were recorded for this clone. The CDR3 end lies 3 residues beyond the end of the read and is filled in from the germline J gene. The chain couples TRBV6-1 to TRBJ1-2; D is perhaps TRBD1 (6 bases). V was shortened by 4 bases and J by 2 bases, with 11 bases between the two germline ends. Per the germline V gene, CDR1 is MNHNS and CDR2 is SASEGT. The CDR3 extends over 14 amino acids. This CDR3 is CASSVVGQNYGYTF. The sequenced part of the CDR3 DNA is TGTGCCAGCAGTGTAGTCGGACAGAACTATGGC.

About this clone itself: A read error may account for a junction end that differs from germline. The read is 3 residues too short to cover the CDR3 end, so that end is filled in from the germline J gene. This sequence joins TRBV7-9 and TRBJ2-7, with 7 bases fitting TRBD2. Germline CDR1 SEHNR, CDR2 FQNEAQ (reference sequence). The CDR3 covers 15 residues. CDR3 DNA (partial): TGTTCCAGCAGCTTAGGTACACCGGGACTACGCGAG. Protein sequence: CSSSLGTPGLRE. The whole CDR3 sequence is CSSSLGTPGLREQYF.

This clone was counted at least ten times. The CDR3 end lies 3 residues beyond the end of the read and is filled in from the germline J gene. This chain uses TRBV2 with TRBJ1-5; 8 bases align to TRBD1. Germline loops: CDR1 SNHLY, CDR2 FYNNEI. The CDR3 extends over 13 amino acids. V was pared by 7 bases and J by 3 bases, with 2 bases of the junction left unmatched. CDR3 bases read: TGTGCCAGCAAGACAGGGGTCAATCAGCCC. Translated: CASKTGVNQP. The entire CDR3 protein is CASKTGVNQPQHF.

This clone has at least ten counts. The sequence runs out 3 residues before the end of the CDR3; the remainder is reconstructed from the germline J gene. This chain uses TRBV19 with TRBJ2-1; 8 nucleotides match TRBD2. The trim removed 1 base at V and 7 bases at J, leaving 9 bases unmatched. This CDR3 comprises 16 residues. Germline V gene sequence: CDR1 LNHDA, CDR2 SQIVND (reference sequence). CDR3 DNA, as far as it was read: TGTGCCAGTAGTATAGGCCCAGCGGGAGATTTGAATGAG. It encodes CASSIGPAGDLNE. The whole CDR3 is CASSIGPAGDLNEQFF.